A single TCR beta chain is shown here with its context. What antigen it recognizes has not been identified. No much larger clone exists at a distance of one base, and base qualities are not known. This record belongs to a study of blood T cell repertoires in COVID-19 (dated by TCRdb to 2018 to 2021). Some background on the complete study: Collaborator samples came from the United States, Italy and Spain and covered acute and convalescent phases of COVID-19. The prospective study material was composed of cDNA or gDNA derived from T cells, B-cell-depleted T cells, or PBMCs. Deeply sampled blood TCRbeta repertoires from subjects exposed to, actively infected with, or recovered from COVID-19 were included in the dataset. The repertoires were made available in a free public database intended to serve as a resource for research on the immune response to SARS-CoV-2. The samples were drawn from the first 160 participants of the ongoing ImmuneRACE study and from 1,200 or so subjects provided by 6 global collaborators. A de-identified subject ID, COVID-19 status, age in years and sex were almost always included in the sample metadata. Where available, HLA class I and class II types were taken from metadata supplied by the sample provider and were not determined by assay-based typing. On the study overall, not on this receptor specifically: Clinical and demographic metadata were provided uncurated, with the amount varying by source and participant.

One collaborating source in Seattle enrolled patients while the patients were actively infected and followed the patients over time throughout the course of disease. Collaborating institutions collected whole blood in K2EDTA tubes following their own protocols. Collaborator samples were shipped for TCRbeta analysis as frozen whole blood, isolated PBMCs, or DNA extracted from either sample type. Counted from cysteine to phenylalanine, this CDR3 has 15 amino acids. Of the read, only the CDR3 DNA is kept; its 45 bases are in frame from base 1. From V the trimming removes 0 bases and from J it removes 3 bases, while the gene matches leave 6 bases of the junction unaccounted for. The germline V gene (reference sequence) provides CDR1 GTSNPN and CDR2 SVGIG. TCRbeta CDR3 regions were amplified from genomic DNA by means of the immunoSEQ Assay, a bias-controlled multiplex PCR. In the authors' own workflow: Nucleated cell counts per sample were estimated from amplification of reference gene primers within the assay. To quantify the absolute abundance of each unique TCRbeta CDR3 rearrangement, sequence reads were collapsed and filtered. For each sample, productive Simpson clonality was calculated as the square root of Simpson's diversity index across productive rearrangements. TCRdb retrieved this table from immuneACCESS and kept in-frame rearrangements only. Not all clones are present; in checked studies, unresolved V genes account for under half, and no reason is known for the remainder. V and J calls and clone size are those listed in that table; D and trimming were worked out from the DNA. The sample has 79,000 or so clones on record, 80% to 90% of them singletons. Approximately 11% of the sample is taken by the ten largest.

Recombination joined TRBV30 with TRBJ1-2; 8 bases in between match TRBD1. Sequenced sample: peripheral blood. The sequence was collected from a man in his sixties with COVID-19, enrolled during active disease. The CDR3 region: CAWSVGTGGHYGYTF. The nucleotides read TGTGCCTGGAGTGTAGGTACAGGGGGGCACTATGGCTACACCTTC.